The clone carrying this T cell receptor (beta chain) turned up a few times. Germline V gene lookup returns CDR1 SGHTA and CDR2 FQGTGA. The CDR3 length is 15 residues. V lost 8 bases and J 4 bases, leaving 18 bases between the germline ends. TCRdb fed the RT-PCR reads into MiXCR, producing one record per CDR3 protein. Of some 850,000 distinct CDR3 sequences in the sample, about 18% are singletons; the top ten hold under 13%. The sample originates from a study of response to subunit inactivated influenza vaccine. The sample consisted of PBMCs from blood, taken about 5 days after vaccination. This TCR was recovered from a middle-aged man who received an inactivated influenza vaccine. The V and J genes are TRBV7-3 and TRBJ2-1; D might be TRBD1 (6 bases). CDR3 region: CASGQTGRAYNEQFF. CDR3 nucleotides: TGTGCCAGCGGCCAAACAGGGCGAGCGTACAATGAGCAGTTCTTC.